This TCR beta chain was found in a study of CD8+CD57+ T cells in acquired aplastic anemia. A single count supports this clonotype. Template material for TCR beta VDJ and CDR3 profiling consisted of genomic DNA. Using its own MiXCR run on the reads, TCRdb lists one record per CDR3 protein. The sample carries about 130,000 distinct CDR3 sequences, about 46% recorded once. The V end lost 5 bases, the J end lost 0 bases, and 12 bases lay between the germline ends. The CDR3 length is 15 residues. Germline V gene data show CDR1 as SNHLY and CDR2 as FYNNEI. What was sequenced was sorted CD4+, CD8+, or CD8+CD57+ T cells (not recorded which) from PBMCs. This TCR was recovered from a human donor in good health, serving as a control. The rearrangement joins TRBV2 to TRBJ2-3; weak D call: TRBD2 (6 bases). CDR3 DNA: TGTGCCAGCAGTTTCGCCGGGACTAGCACAGATACGCAGTATTTT. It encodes CASSFAGTSTDTQYF.